This TCR beta chain came from a study of OX40 agonist ivuxolimab in advanced cancers. General study points: On average, a greater number of expanded clones characterised CD8+ T cells relative to CD4+.

As concerns this clone: Its antigen is still unknown.

Germline lookup yields CDR1 GTSNPN and CDR2 SVGIG (reference sequence). Deletions cut 0 bases from V and 6 bases from J, with 6 bases between. CDR3 size: 11 residues. Generated by immunoSEQ multiplex PCR, the TCRdb table keeps only in-frame clones and is missing some. The table has over 25,000 clones, approximately 84% seen once. The receptor was isolated from an adult with an advanced solid tumor such as melanoma, head and neck, liver or kidney cancer. The rearrangement links TRBV30 to TRBJ2-7; D is unresolved. This specimen was CD4+ or CD8+ T cells sorted from blood, taken in a trial of the OX40 agonist ivuxolimab. CDR3 bases: TGTGCCTGGAGTGTCGGTGTCGAGCAGTACTTC. This gives the protein CAWSVGVEQYF.